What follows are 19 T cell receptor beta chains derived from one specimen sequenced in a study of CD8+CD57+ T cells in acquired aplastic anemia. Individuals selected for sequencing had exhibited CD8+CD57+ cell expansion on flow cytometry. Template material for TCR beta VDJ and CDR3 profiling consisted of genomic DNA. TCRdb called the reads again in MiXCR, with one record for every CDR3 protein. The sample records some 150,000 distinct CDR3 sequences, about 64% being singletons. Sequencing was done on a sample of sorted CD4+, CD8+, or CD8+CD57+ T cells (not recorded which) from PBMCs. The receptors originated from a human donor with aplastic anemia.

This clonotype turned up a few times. The CDR3: CATSTSRDRVGTGELFF. The DNA of the CDR3 is TGTGCCACCAGCACTTCAAGGGACAGGGTAGGGACCGGGGAGCTGTTTTTT. The V gene is TRBV15, the J gene TRBJ2-2; 9 bases match TRBD1. With 4 bases clipped from V and 5 bases from J, the junction kept 11 bases outside the gene matches. From germline, CDR1 is LNHNV and CDR2 YYDKDF (reference sequence). The CDR3 totals 17 residues.

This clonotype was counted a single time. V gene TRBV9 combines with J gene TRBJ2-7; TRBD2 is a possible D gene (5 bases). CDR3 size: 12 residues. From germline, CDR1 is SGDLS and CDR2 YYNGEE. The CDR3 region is CASTIRGNEQYV. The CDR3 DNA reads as TGCGCCAGCACCATCCGGGGAAACGAGCAGTACGTC.

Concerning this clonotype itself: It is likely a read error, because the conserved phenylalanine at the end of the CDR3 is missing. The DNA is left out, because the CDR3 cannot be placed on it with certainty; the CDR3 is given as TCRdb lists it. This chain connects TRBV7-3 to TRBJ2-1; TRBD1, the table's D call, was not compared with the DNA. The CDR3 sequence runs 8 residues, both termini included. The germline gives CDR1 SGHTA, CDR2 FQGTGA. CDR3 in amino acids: CASSLGDR.

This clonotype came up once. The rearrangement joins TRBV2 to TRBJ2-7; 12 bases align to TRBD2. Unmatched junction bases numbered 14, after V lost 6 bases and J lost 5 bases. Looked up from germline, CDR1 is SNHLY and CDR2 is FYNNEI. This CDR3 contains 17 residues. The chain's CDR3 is CASSFGLAGGSSDEQYF. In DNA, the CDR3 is TGTGCCAGCAGCTTCGGGCTAGCGGGGGGGTCGTCCGACGAGCAGTACTTC.

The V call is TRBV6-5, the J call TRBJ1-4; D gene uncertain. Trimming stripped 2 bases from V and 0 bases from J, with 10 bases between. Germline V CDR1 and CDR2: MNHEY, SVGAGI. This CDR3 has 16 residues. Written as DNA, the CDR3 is TGTGCCAGCAGTTACGCCGGAATCGCAACTAATGAAAAACTGTTTTTT. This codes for CASSYAGIATNEKLFF.

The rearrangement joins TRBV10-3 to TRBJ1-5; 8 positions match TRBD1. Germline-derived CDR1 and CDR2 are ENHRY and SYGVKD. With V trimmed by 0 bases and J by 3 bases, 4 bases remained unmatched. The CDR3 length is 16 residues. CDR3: CAISESKTGANQPQHF. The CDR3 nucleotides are TGTGCCATCAGTGAGTCGAAGACAGGGGCCAATCAGCCCCAGCATTTT.

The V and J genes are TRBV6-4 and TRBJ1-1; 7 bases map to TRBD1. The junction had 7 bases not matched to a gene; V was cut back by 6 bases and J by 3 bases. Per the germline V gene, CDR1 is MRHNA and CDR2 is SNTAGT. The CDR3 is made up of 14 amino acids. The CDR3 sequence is CASRRTGRYTEAFF. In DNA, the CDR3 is TGTGCCAGCAGAAGGACAGGAAGGTACACTGAAGCTTTCTTT.

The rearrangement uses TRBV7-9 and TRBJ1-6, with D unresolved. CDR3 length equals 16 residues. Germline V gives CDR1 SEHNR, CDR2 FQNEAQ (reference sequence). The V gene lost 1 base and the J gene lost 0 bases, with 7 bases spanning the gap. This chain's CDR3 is CASSLVGISYNSPLHF. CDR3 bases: TGTGCCAGCAGCTTAGTCGGGATCTCCTATAATTCACCCCTCCACTTT.

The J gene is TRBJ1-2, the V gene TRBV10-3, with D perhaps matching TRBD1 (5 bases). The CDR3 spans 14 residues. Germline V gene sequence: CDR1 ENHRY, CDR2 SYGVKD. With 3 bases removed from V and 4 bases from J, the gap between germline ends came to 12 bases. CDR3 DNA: TGTGCCATCAGTGATGCGGGGGTTAGCTATGGCTACACCTTC. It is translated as CAISDAGVSYGYTF.

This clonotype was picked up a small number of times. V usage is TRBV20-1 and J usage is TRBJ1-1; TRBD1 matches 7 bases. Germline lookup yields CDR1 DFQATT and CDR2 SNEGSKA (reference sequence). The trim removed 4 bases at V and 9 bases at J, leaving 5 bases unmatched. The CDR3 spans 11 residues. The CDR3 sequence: CSATDRRKAFF. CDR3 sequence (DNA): TGCAGTGCTACGGACAGGAGGAAAGCTTTCTTT.

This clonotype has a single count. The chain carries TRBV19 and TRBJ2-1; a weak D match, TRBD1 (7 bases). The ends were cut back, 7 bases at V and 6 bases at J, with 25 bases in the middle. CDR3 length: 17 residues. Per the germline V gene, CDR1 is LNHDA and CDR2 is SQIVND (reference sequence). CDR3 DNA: TGTGCCAGTATGCCCCGGCACCTGAGACAGGGAGGCAATGAGCAGTTCTTC. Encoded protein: CASMPRHLRQGGNEQFF.

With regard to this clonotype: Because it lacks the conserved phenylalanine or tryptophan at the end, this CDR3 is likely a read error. Here the CDR3 reads CASSQDGGRAFL. CDR3 coding DNA: TGTGCCAGCAGTCAAGACGGGGGGCGGGCTTTCCTT. J is TRBJ1-1 and V is TRBV7-9, with D tentatively TRBD1 (6 bases). The CDR3 is made up of 12 amino acids. V was shortened by 6 bases and J by 11 bases, with 16 bases between the two germline ends. CDR1 SEHNR and CDR2 FQNEAQ come from the germline V gene (reference sequence).

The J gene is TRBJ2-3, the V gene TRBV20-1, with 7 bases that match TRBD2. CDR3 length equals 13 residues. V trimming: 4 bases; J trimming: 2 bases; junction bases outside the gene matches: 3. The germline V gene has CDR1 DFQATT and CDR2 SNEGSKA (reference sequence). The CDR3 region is CSAMGGTTDTQYF. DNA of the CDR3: TGCAGTGCTATGGGGGGGACCACAGATACGCAGTATTTT.

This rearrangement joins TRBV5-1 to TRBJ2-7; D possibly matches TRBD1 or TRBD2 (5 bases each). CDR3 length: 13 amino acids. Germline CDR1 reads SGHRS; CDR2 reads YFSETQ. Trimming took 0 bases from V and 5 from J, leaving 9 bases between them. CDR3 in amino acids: CASSLEGPDEQYF. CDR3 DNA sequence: TGCGCCAGCAGCTTGGAGGGACCTGACGAGCAGTACTTC.

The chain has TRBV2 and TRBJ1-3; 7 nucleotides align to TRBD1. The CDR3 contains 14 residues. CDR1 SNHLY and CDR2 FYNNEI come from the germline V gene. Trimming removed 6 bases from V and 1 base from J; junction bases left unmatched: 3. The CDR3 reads CASSPGQSGNTIYF. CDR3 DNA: TGTGCCAGCAGCCCGGGACAGTCTGGAAACACCATATATTTT.

CDR3 nucleotides: TGTGCCAGCAGCCAAGAAAACTCTGGGGCCAACGTCCTGACTTTC. It codes for CASSQENSGANVLTF. The J gene is TRBJ2-6, the V gene TRBV3-1; no clear D gene. Trimming stripped 0 bases from V and 0 bases from J, with 3 bases between. The CDR3 spans 15 residues. CDR1 LGHDT and CDR2 YNNKEL come from the germline V gene (reference sequence).

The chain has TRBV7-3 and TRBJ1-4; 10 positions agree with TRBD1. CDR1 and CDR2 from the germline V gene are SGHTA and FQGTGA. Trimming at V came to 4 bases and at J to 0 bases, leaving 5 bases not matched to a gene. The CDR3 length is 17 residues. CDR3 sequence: CASSSPGTGATNEKLFF. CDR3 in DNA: TGTGCCAGCAGCTCACCCGGGACAGGGGCAACTAATGAAAAACTGTTTTTT. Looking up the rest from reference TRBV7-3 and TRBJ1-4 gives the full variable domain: GAGVSQTPSNKVTEKGKYVELRCDPISGHTALYWYRQSLGQGPEFLIYFQGTGAADDSGLPNDRFFAVRPEGSVSTLKIQRTERGDSAVYLCASSSPGTGATNEKLFFGSGTQLSVL.

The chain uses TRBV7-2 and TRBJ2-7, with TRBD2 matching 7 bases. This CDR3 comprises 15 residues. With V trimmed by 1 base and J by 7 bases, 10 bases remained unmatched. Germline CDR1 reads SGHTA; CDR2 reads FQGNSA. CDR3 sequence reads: CASSLDTASGEEQYF. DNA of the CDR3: TGTGCCAGCAGCTTAGATACGGCTAGCGGTGAAGAGCAGTACTTC.

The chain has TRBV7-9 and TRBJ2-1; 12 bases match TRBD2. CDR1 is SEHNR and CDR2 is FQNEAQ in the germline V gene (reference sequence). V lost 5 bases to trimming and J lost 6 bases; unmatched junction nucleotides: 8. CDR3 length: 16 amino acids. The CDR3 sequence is CASSPSTSGRSNEQFF. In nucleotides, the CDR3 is TGTGCCAGCAGCCCCTCAACTAGCGGGAGGTCCAATGAGCAGTTCTTC.